The clone carrying this TCR beta chain is labeled medium-sized. These data belong to a study of T-cell memory formation after mild COVID-19. V shed 3 bases and J 0 bases; nucleotides not matched to a gene: 4. Germline values: CDR1 SGHRS, CDR2 YFSETQ. The CDR3 runs to 16 residues. MiXCR, applied by TCRdb to the 5' RACE reads, yields one record per CDR3 protein. The sample gives about 7,100 distinct CDR3 sequences, 58% of which show up once; 2% to 3% is in the top ten. This clonotype was obtained from an adult who had mild COVID-19 (a few samples of this study predate the infection). Cell type and time point are not known. Material: PBMCs or a T cell subset sorted from them (not recorded which). The chain links TRBV5-1 to TRBJ2-3; 10 positions match TRBD2. The CDR3 spells CASSSLLAGSTDTQYF. CDR3 bases: TGCGCCAGCAGCTCCTTACTAGCGGGGAGCACAGATACGCAGTATTTT.